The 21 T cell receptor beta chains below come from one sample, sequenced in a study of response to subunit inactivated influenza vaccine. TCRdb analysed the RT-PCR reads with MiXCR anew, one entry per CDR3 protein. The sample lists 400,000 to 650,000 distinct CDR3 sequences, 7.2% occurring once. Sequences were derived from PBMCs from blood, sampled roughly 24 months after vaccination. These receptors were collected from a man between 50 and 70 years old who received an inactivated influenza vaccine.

For the CDR3, the DNA is TGTGCCAGCAGTTACTCGCGGGGGGTCTCAGGAGACAATGAGCAGTTCTTC. Translated: CASSYSRGVSGDNEQFF. The rearrangement uses TRBV6-5 and TRBJ2-1; 8 bases map to TRBD2. V lost 0 bases to trimming and J lost 5 bases; unmatched junction nucleotides: 9. The CDR3 consists of 17 residues. CDR1 is MNHEY and CDR2 is SVGAGI in the germline V gene.

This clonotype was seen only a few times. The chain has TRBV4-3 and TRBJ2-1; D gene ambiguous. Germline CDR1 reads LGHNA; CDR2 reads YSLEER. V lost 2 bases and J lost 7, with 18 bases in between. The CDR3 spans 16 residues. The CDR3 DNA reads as TGCGCCAGCAGCCAAAAGACCCAGGCGAGTGGGAATGAGCAGTTCTTC. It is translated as CASSQKTQASGNEQFF.

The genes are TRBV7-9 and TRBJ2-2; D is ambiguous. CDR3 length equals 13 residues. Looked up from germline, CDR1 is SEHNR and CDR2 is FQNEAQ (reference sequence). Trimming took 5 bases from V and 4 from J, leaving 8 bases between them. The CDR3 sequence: CASSRQPTGELFF. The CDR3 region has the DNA TGTGCCAGCAGCAGACAACCCACCGGGGAGCTGTTTTTT.

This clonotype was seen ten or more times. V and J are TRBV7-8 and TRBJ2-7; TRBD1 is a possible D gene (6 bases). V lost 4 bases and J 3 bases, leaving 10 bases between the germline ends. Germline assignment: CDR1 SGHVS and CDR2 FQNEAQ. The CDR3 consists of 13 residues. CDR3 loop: CASSYRVFYEQYF. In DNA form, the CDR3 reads TGTGCCAGCAGCTACAGGGTATTCTACGAGCAGTACTTC.

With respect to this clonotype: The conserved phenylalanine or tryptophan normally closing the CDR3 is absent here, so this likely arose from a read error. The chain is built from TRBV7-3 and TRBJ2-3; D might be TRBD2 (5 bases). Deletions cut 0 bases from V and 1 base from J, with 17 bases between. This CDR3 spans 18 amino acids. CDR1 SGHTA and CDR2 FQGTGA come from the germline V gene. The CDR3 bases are TGTGCCAGCAGCTTAACTGGCCTTCTACTGGGAGGCACAGATACGCAGTATTCT. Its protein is CASSLTGLLLGGTDTQYS.

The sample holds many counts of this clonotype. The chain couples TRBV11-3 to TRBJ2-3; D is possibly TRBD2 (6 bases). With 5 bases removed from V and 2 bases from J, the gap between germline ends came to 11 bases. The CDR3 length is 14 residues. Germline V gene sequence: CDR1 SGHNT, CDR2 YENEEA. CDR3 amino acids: CASSLGTYTDTQYF. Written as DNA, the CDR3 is TGTGCCAGCAGCCTTGGGACTTACACAGATACGCAGTATTTT. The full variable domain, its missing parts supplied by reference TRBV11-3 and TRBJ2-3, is EAGVVQSPRYKIIEKKQPVAFWCNPISGHNTLYWYLQNLGQGPELLIRYENEEAVDDSQLPKDRFSAERLKGVDSTLKIQPAELGDSAVYLCASSLGTYTDTQYFGPGTRLTVL.

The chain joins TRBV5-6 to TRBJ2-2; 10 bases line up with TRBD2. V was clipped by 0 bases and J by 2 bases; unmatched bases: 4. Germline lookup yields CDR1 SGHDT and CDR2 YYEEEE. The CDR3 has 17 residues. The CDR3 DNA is TGTGCCAGCAGCTTGGTGGTAGCGGGAGGAAACACCGGGGAGCTGTTTTTT. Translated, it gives CASSLVVAGGNTGELFF.

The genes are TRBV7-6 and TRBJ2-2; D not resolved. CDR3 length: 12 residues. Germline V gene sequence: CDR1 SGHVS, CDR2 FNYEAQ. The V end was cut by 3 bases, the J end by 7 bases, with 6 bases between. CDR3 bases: TGTGCCAGCAGCTTTATGGACGGGGAGCTGTTTTTT. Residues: CASSFMDGELFF. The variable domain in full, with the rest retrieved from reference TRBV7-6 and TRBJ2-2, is GAGVSQSPRYKVTKRGQDVALRCDPISGHVSLYWYRQALGQGPEFLTYFNYEAQQDKSGLPNDRFSAERPEGSISTLTIQRTEQRDSAMYRCASSFMDGELFFGEGSRLTVL.

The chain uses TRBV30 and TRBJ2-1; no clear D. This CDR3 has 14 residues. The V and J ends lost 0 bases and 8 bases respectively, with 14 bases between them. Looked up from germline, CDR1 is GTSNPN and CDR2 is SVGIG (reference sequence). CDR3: CAWSVGLLQDEQFF. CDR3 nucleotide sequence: TGTGCCTGGAGTGTTGGGCTGTTACAAGATGAGCAGTTCTTC.

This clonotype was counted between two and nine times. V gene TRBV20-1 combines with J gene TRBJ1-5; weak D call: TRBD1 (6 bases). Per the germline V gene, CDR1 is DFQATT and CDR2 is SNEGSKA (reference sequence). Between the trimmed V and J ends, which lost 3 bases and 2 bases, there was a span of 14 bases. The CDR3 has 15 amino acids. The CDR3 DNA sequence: TGCAGTGCTAGTAGGGGGGTTATACGCAATCAGCCCCAGCATTTT. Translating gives CSASRGVIRNQPQHF.

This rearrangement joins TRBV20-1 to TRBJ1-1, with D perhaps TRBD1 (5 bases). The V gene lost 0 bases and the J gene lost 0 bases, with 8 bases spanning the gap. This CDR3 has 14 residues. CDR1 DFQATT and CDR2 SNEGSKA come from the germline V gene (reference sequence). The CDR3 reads CSARDPGMNTEAFF. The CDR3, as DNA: TGCAGTGCTAGAGATCCAGGGATGAACACTGAAGCTTTCTTT.

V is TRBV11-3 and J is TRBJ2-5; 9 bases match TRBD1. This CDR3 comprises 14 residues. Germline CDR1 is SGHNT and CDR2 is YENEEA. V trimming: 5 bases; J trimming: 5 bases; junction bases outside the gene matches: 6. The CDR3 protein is CASSPGTGRETQYF. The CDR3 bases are TGTGCCAGCAGCCCCGGGACAGGGCGGGAGACCCAGTACTTC.

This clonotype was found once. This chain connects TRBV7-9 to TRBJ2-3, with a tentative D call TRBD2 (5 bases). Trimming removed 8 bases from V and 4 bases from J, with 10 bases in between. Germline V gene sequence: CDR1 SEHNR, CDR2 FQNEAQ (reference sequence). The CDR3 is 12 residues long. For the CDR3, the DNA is TGTGCCAGCGGCCGGGATGCAGATACGCAGTATTTT. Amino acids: CASGRDADTQYF.

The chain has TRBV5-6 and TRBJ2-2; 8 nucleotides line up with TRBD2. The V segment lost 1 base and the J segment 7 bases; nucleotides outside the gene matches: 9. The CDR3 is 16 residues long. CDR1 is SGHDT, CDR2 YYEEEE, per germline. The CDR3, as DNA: TGTGCCAGCAGCTTGCTACACGGGAGGGCCGGCGGGGAGCTGTTTTTT. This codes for CASSLLHGRAGGELFF.

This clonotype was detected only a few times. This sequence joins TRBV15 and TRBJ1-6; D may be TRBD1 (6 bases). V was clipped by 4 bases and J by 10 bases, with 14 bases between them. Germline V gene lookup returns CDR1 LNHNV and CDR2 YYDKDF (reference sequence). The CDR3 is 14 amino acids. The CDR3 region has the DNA TGTGCCACCAGCATAAACAGGGTCCGGTCACCCCTCCACTTT. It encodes CATSINRVRSPLHF.

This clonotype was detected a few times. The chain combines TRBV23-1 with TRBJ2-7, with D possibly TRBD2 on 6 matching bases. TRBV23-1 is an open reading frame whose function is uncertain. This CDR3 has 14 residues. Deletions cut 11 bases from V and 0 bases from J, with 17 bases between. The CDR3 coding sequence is TGCGCCTTGGGACTTGACTTCAGCTCCTACGAGCAGTACTTC. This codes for CALGLDFSSYEQYF.

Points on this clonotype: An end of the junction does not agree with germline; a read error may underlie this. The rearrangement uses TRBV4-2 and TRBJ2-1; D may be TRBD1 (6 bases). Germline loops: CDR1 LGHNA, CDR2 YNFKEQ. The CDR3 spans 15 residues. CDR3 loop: CASSQDRWGLPEQFF. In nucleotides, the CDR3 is TGTGCCAGTAGCCAAGACCGTTGGGGGCTCCCTGAGCAGTTCTTC.

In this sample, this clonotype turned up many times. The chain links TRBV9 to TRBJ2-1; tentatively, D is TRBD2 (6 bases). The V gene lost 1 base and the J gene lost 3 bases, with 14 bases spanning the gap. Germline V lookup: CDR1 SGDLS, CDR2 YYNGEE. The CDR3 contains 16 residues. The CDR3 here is CASSVLSGGVYNEQFF. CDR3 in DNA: TGTGCCAGCAGCGTACTTAGCGGAGGGGTCTACAATGAGCAGTTCTTC.

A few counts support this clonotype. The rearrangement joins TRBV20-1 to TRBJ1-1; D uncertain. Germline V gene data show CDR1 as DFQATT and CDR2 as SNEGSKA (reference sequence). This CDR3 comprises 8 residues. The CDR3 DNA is TGCGGGAACACTGAAGCTTTCTTT. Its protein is CGNTEAFF.

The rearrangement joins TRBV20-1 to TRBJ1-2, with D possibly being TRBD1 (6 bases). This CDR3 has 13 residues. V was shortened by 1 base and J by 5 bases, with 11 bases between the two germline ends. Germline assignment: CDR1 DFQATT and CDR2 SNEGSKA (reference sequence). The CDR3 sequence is CSARGQVTYGYTF. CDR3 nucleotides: TGCAGTGCTAGAGGACAGGTTACTTATGGCTACACCTTC.

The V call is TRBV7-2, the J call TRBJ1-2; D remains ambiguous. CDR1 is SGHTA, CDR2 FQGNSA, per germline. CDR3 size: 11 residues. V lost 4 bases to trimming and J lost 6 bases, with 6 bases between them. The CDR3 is CASSSADGYTF. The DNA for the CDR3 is TGTGCCAGCAGCTCAGCGGATGGCTACACCTTC.